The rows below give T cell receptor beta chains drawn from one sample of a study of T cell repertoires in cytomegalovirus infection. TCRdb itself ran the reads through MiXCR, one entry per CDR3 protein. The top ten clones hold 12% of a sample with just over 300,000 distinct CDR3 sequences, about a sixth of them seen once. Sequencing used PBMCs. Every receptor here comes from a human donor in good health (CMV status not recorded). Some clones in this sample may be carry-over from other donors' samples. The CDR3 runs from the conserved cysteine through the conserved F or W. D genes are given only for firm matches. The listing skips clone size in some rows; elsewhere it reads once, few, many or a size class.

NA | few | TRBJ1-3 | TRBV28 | CASSLVRIDSGNTIYF | TGTGCCAGCAGTTTAGTCAGGATCGACTCTGGAAACACCATATATTTT
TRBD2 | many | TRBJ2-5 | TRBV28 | CASSSASGGAEETQYF | TGTGCCAGCAGTTCCGCTAGCGGGGGCGCAGAGGAGACCCAGTACTTC
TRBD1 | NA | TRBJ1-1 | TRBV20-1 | CSAPGGGQGEFLAEAFF | TGCAGTGCTCCCGGGGGGGGGCAGGGGGAATTTCTTGCTGAAGCTTTCTTT
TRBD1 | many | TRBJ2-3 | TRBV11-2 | CASSLGTARDTQYF | TGTGCCAGCAGCTTGGGGACAGCGAGAGATACGCAGTATTTT
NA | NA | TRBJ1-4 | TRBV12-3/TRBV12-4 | CASTKYEKLFF | TGTGCCAGCACCAAATATGAAAAACTGTTTTTT
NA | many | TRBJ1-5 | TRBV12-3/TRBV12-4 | CASSFSRDQPQHF | TGTGCCAGCAGTTTCTCCAGGGATCAGCCCCAGCATTTT
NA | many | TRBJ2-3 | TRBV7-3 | CASSLTLLADTQYF | TGTGCCAGCAGCTTAACGTTACTGGCAGATACGCAGTATTTT
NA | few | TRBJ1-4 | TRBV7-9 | CASSATDRFDEKLFF | TGTGCCAGCAGCGCGACCGACAGGTTCGATGAAAAACTGTTTTTT
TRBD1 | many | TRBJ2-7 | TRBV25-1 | CASSDRDRGDLLYF | TGTGCCAGCAGTGACCGGGACAGGGGTGACCTCTTGTACTTC
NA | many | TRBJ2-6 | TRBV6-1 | CASSEALSHSGANVLTF | TGTGCCAGCAGTGAAGCGCTCTCCCACTCTGGGGCCAACGTCCTGACTTTC
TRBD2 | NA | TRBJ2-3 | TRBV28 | CASSLRTGTSGGIRTDTQYF | TGTGCCAGCAGTTTAAGAACCGGGACTAGCGGGGGGATTCGCACAGATACGCAGTATTTT
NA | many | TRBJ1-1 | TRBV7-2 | CASSTRGEAFF | TGTGCCAGCAGCACACGGGGAGAAGCTTTCTTT
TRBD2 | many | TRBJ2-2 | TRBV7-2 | CASSLPSGGALGTGELFF | TGTGCCAGCAGCTTACCTAGCGGGGGGGCTCTTGGCACCGGGGAGCTGTTTTTT
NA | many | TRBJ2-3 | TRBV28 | CASSFRATDTQYF | TGTGCCAGCAGTTTCAGGGCCACAGATACGCAGTATTTT
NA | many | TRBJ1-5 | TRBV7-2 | CASSSQSGPQHF | TGTGCCAGCAGCTCCCAGAGCGGGCCCCAGCATTTT
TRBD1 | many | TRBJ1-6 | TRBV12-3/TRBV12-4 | CASSLGQGISPLHF | TGTGCCAGCAGCCTCGGACAGGGCATTTCACCCCTCCACTTT
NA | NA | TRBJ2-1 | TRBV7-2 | CASSLVAVNEQFF | TGTGCCAGCAGCTTAGTAGCGGTCAATGAGCAGTTCTTC
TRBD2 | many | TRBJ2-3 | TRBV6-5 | CASSWTSGGAGLDTQYF | TGTGCCAGCAGTTGGACTAGCGGGGGGGCGGGTTTAGATACGCAGTATTTT
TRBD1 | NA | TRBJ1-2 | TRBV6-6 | CAIGGAGTENYGYTF | TGTGCCATCGGGGGCGCGGGGACAGAGAACTATGGCTACACCTTC
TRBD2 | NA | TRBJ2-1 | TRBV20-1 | CSARVAGAYNEQFF | TGCAGTGCTAGAGTGGCGGGGGCCTACAATGAGCAGTTCTTC
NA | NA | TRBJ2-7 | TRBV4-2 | CASSQILSYEQYF | TGTGCCAGCAGCCAAATACTATCCTACGAGCAGTACTTC
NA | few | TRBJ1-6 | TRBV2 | CASSGAARNSPLHF | TGTGCCAGCAGTGGGGCAGCTCGCAATTCACCCCTCCACTTT
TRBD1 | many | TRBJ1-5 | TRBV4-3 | CASSQDLLTGAPDGNQPQHF | TGCGCCAGCAGCCAAGATCTATTGACAGGGGCACCTGATGGGAATCAGCCCCAGCATTTT
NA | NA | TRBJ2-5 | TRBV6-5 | CASGQGYRAETQYF | TGTGCCAGCGGGCAAGGTTACAGGGCGGAGACCCAGTACTTC
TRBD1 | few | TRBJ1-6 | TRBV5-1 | CASRGSTGGSYNSPLHF | TGCGCCAGCAGGGGTTCCACAGGGGGCTCCTATAATTCACCCCTCCACTTT
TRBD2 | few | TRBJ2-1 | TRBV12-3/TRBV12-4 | CASSLPLFSGGPNEQFF | TGTGCCAGCAGTTTGCCCCTCTTCTCGGGGGGGCCCAATGAGCAGTTCTTC
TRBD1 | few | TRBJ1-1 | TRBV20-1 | CSATSGTGVPWGTEAFF | TGCAGTGCTACTTCCGGGACAGGCGTGCCCTGGGGCACTGAAGCTTTCTTT
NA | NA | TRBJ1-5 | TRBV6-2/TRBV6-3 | CASSPWGGGNQPQHF | TGTGCCAGCAGCCCCTGGGGGGGCGGCAATCAGCCCCAGCATTTT
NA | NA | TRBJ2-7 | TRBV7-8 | CASSPWGGVGYEQYF | TGTGCCAGCAGTCCGTGGGGCGGGGTCGGATACGAGCAGTACTTC
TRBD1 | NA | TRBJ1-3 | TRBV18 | CASSPSSGGDGNTIYF | TGTGCCAGCTCACCAAGTTCAGGGGGCGATGGAAACACCATATATTTT
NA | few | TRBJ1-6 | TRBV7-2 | CASSFGRNSPLHF | TGTGCCAGCAGCTTTGGGAGAAATTCACCCCTCCACTTT
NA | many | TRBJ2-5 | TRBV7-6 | CASSLGHLSLTYMETQYF | TGTGCCAGCAGCTTAGGACATTTATCATTGACCTATATGGAGACCCAGTACTTC
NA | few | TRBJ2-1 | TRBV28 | CASLGRKEQFF | TGTGCCAGCCTGGGCAGGAAGGAGCAGTTCTTC
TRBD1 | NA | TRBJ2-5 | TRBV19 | CASSMGTGKETQYF | TGTGCCAGTAGTATGGGGACAGGGAAAGAGACCCAGTACTTC
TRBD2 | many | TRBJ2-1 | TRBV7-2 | CASSLAARTSGGEFF | TGTGCCAGCAGCTTAGCGGCGAGGACTAGCGGGGGGGAGTTCTTC
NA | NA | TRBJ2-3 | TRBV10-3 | CAISESSGTDTQYF | TGTGCCATCAGTGAGTCGTCCGGCACAGATACGCAGTATTTT
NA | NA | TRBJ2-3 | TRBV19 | CASSKTGHRTDTQYF | TGTGCCAGTAGCAAAACAGGTCATCGGACAGATACGCAGTATTTT
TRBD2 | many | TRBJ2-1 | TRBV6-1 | CASSGASGGSSYNEQFF | TGTGCCAGCTCTGGGGCTAGCGGGGGGTCCTCCTACAATGAGCAGTTCTTC
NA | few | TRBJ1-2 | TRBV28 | CASSPLWGSSLHGYTF | TGTGCCAGCAGTCCCCTTTGGGGGTCCTCCCTACATGGCTACACCTTC
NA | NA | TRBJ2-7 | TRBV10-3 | CAISEFPGPYEQYF | TGTGCCATCAGTGAGTTCCCGGGGCCCTACGAGCAGTACTTC
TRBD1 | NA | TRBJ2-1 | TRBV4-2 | CASSQAEVGTGGEQFF | TGTGCCAGCAGCCAAGCCGAGGTGGGGACAGGGGGTGAGCAGTTCTTC